This TCR beta chain derives from a study of OX40 agonist ivuxolimab in advanced cancers. Overall study context: The dose of intravenous ivuxolimab that patients received every 2 weeks ranged from 0.01 to 10 mg/kg.

Sequencing used immunoSEQ multiplex PCR; TCRdb keeps in-frame clones, though not all of them. The data show over 60,000 clones, 80% to 90% seen once. Trimming at V came to 8 bases and at J to 9 bases, leaving 26 bases not matched to a gene. CDR3 length equals 19 residues. Looked up from germline, CDR1 is SGHRS and CDR2 is YFSETQ. Autoimmune disease history or systemic immunosuppression led to patients being barred. This TCR was sampled from an adult with an advanced solid tumor such as melanoma, head and neck, liver or kidney cancer. The source was CD4+ or CD8+ T cells sorted from blood, collected in a trial of the OX40 agonist ivuxolimab. This chain uses TRBV5-1 with TRBJ2-2, with TRBD1 matching over 9 bases. CDR3 residues: CASTPGQGMMGDPARELFF. The CDR3 DNA reads TGCGCCAGTACCCCGGGACAGGGAATGATGGGGGACCCCGCCCGGGAGCTGTTTTTT. Filled out from reference TRBV5-1 and TRBJ2-2, the complete variable domain reads KAGVTQTPRYLIKTRGQQVTLSCSPISGHRSVSWYQQTPGQGLQFLFEYFSETQRNKGNFPGRFSGRQFSNSRSEMNVSTLELGDSALYLCASTPGQGMMGDPARELFFGEGSRLTVL.